This T cell receptor (beta chain) was obtained from a study of CD8 T cells in ankylosing spondylitis. Regarding the study as a whole: In ankylosing spondylitis blood, a motif of roughly 8 highly homologous TCR beta variants appeared characteristic. Previously reported in reactive arthritis synovial fluid and blood were some of the motif variants.

Losses at the gene ends were 0 bases for V and 3 bases for J; bases not matched to a gene: 8. The CDR3 extends over 15 amino acids. The V gene's germline CDR1 is DFQATT and CDR2 SNEGSKA (reference sequence). On this clonotype: Its antigen is currently unknown.

5'-RACE, quantitative and with molecular barcodes, yielded the TCR beta libraries. TCRdb re-called the 5' RACE reads with MiXCR, one entry per CDR3 protein. The sample lists more than 600,000 distinct CDR3 sequences, 15% to 20% occurring once. This chain connects TRBV20-1 to TRBJ2-7, with 7 bases matching TRBD2. Material: blood, either unsorted or a sorted T cell fraction (not recorded which). The origin of this receptor is a male donor with ankylosing spondylitis. The CDR3 nucleotides are TGCAGTGCTAGAGATATGGCTAGCGGAAACTACGAGCAGTACTTC. As protein: CSARDMASGNYEQYF.